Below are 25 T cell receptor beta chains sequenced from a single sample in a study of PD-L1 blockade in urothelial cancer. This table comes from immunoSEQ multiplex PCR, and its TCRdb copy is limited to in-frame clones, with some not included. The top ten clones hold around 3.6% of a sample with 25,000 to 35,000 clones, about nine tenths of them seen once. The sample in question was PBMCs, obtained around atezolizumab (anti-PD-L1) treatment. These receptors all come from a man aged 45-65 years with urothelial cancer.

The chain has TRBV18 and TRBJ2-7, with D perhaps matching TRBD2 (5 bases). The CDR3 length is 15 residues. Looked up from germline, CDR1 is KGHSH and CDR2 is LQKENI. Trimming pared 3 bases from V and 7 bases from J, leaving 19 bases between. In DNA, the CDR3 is TGTGCCAGCTCACCTTTGAACTCACCCGGGGAGGAGCAGTACTTC. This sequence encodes CASSPLNSPGEEQYF. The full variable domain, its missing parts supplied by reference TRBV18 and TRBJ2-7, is NAGVMQNPRHLVRRRGQEARLRCSPMKGHSHVYWYRQLPEEGLKFMVYLQKENIIDESGMPKERFSAEFPKEGPSILRIQQVVRGDSAAYFCASSPLNSPGEEQYFGPGTRLTVT.

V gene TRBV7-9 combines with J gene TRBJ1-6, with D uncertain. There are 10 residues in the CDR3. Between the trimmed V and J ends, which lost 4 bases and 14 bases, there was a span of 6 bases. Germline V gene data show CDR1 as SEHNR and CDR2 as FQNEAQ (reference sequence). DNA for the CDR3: TGTGCCAGCAGCTCCGCGGCCCTCCACTTT. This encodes CASSSAALHF.

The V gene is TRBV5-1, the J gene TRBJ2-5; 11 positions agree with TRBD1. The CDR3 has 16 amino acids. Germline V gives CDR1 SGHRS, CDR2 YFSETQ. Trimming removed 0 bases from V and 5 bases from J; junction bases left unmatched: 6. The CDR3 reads CASSLGGQGALETQYF. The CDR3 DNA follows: TGCGCCAGCAGCTTGGGAGGACAGGGGGCTCTGGAGACCCAGTACTTC.

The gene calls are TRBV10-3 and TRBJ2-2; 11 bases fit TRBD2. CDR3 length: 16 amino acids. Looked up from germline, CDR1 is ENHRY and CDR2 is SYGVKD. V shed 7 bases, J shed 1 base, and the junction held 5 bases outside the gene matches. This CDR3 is CAITRLAGQNTGELFF. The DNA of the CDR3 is TGTGCCATCACCAGACTAGCGGGACAGAACACCGGGGAGCTGTTTTTT.

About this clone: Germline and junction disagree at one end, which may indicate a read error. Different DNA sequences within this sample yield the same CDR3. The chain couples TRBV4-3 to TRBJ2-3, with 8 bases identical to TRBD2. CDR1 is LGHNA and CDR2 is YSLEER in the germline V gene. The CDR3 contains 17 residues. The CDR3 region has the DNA TGCGCCAGCAGCCAAAATGCCATAGCGGGAAGCACAGATACGCAGTACTTT. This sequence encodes CASSQNAIAGSTDTQYF.

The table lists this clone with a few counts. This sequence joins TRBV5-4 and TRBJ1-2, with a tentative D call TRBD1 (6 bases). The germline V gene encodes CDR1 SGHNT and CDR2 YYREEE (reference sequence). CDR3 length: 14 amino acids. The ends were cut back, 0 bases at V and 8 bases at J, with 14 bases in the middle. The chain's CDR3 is CASSLVQGAEGYTF. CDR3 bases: TGTGCCAGCAGCTTGGTACAGGGTGCAGAGGGCTACACCTTC.

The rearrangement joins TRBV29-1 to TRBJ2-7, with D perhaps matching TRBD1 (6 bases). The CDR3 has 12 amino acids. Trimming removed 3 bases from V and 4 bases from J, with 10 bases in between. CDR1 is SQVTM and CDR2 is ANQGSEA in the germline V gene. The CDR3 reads CSVEGAHYEQYF. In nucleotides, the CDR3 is TGCAGCGTTGAGGGGGCACATTACGAGCAGTACTTC.

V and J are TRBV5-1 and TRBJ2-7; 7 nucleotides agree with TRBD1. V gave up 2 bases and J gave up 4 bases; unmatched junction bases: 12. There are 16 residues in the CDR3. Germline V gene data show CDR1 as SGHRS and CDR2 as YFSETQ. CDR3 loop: CASSLLRDRGSYEQYF. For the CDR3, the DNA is TGCGCCAGCAGCTTACTCCGGGACAGAGGGTCGTACGAGCAGTACTTC.

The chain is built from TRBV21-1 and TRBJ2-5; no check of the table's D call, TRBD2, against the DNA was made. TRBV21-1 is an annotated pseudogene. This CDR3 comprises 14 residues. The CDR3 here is CASSIGTSSETQYF. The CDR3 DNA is TGTGCCAGCAGCATCGGGACTAGCTCAGAGACCCAGTACTTC.

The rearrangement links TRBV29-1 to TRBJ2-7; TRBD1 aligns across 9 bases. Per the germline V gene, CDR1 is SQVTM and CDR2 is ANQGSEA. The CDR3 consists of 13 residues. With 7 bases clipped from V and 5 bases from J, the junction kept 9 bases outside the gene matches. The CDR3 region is CSALLNRGHEQYF. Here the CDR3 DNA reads TGCAGCGCGCTGCTCAACAGGGGGCACGAGCAGTACTTC.

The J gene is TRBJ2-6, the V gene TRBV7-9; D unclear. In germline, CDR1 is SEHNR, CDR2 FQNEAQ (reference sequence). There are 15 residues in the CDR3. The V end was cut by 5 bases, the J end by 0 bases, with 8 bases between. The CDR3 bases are TGTGCCAGCAGCGAGACATTCTCTGGGGCCAACGTCCTGACTTTC. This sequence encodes CASSETFSGANVLTF. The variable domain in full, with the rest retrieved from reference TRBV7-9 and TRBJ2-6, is DTGVSQNPRHKITKRGQNVTFRCDPISEHNRLYWYRQTLGQGPEFLTYFQNEAQLEKSRLLSDRFSAERPKGSFSTLEIQRTEQGDSAMYLCASSETFSGANVLTFGAGSRLTVL.

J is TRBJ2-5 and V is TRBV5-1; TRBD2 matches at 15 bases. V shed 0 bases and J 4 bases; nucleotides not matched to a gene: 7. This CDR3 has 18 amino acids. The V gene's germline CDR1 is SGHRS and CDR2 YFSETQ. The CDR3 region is CASSLARTSGRAGETQYF. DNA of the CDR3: TGCGCCAGCAGCTTGGCAAGGACTAGCGGGAGGGCCGGAGAGACCCAGTACTTC.

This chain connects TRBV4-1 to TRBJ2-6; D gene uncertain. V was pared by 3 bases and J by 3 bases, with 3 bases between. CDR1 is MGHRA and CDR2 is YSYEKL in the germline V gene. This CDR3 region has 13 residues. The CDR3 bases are TGCGCCAGCAGCCACGGTGGGGCCAACGTCCTGACTTTC. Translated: CASSHGGANVLTF.

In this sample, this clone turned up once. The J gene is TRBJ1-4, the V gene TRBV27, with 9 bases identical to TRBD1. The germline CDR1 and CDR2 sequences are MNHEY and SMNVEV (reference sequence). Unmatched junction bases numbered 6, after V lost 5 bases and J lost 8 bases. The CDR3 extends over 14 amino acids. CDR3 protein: CASSVGTGREKLFF. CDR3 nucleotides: TGTGCCAGCAGTGTTGGGACAGGGAGAGAAAAACTGTTTTTT. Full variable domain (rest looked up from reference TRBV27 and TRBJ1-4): EAQVTQNPRYLITVTGKKLTVTCSQNMNHEYMSWYRQDPGLGLRQIYYSMNVEVTDKGDVPEGYKVSRKEKRNFPLILESPSPNQTSLYFCASSVGTGREKLFFGSGTQLSVL.

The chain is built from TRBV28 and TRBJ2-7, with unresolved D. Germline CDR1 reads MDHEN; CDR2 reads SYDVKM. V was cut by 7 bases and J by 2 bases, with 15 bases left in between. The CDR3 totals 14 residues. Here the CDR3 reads CASITREIPYEQYF. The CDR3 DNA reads TGTGCCAGCATCACTCGCGAGATACCCTACGAGCAGTACTTC.

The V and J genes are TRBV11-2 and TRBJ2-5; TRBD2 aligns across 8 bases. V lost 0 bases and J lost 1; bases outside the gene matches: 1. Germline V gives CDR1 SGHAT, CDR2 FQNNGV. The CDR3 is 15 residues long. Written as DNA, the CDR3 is TGTGCCAGCAGCTTAGATCGGGGGGGCCAAGAGACCCAGTACTTC. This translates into CASSLDRGGQETQYF.

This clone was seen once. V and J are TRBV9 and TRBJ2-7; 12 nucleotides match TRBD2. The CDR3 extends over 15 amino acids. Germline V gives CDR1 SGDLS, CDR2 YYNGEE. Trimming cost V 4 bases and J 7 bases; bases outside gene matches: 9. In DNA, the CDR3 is TGTGCCAGCAGCTTAGGACTAGCGGGAACGGGGGAGCAGTACTTC. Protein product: CASSLGLAGTGEQYF.

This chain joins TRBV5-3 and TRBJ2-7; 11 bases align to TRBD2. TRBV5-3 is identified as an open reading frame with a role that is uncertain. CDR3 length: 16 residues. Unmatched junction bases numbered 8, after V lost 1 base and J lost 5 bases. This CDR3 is CARSLRLAGGPDEQYF. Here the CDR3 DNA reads TGTGCCAGAAGCTTGCGTCTAGCGGGGGGCCCAGACGAGCAGTACTTC.

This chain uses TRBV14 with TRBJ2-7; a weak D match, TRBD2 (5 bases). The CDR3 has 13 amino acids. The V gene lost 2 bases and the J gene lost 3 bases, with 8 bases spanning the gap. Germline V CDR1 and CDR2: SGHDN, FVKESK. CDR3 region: CASSQTDYYEQYF. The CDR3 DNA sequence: TGTGCCAGCAGCCAAACAGACTACTACGAGCAGTACTTC.

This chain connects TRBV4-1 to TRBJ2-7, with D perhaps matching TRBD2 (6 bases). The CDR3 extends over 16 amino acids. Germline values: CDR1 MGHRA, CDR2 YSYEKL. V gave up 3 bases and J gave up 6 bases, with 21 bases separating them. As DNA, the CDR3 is TGCGCCAGCAGCCATCCAACCGGGACTGGAACCGTCGAGCAGTACTTC. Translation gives CASSHPTGTGTVEQYF.

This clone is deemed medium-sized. In nucleotides, the CDR3 is TGTGCCAGCAGCTTACGGGACTACACCTTGGAGCTGTTTTTT. Amino acids: CASSLRDYTLELFF. The rearrangement joins TRBV7-8 to TRBJ2-2, with 7 bases aligning to TRBD2. The germline gives CDR1 SGHVS, CDR2 FQNEAQ. V trimming: 2 bases; J trimming: 10 bases; junction bases outside the gene matches: 7. CDR3 length equals 14 residues.

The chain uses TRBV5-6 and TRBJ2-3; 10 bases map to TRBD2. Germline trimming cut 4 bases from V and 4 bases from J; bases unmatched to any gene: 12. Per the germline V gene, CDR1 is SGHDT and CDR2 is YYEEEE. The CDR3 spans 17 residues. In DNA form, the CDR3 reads TGTGCCAGCAGCCCTCACCCTCTAGCGGGGGAGGCAGATACGCAGTATTTT. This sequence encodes CASSPHPLAGEADTQYF.

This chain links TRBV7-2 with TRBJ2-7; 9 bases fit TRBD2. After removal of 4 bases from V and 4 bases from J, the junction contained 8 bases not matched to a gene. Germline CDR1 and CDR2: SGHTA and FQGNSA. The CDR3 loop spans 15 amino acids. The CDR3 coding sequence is TGTGCCAGCAGCTCGGGACTAGCCATCACATACGAGCAGTACTTC. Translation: CASSSGLAITYEQYF. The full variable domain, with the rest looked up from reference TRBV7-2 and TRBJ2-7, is GAGVSQSPSNKVTEKGKDVELRCDPISGHTALYWYRQSLGQGLEFLIYFQGNSAPDKSGLPSDRFSAERTGGSVSTLTIQRTQQEDSAVYLCASSSGLAITYEQYFGPGTRLTVT.

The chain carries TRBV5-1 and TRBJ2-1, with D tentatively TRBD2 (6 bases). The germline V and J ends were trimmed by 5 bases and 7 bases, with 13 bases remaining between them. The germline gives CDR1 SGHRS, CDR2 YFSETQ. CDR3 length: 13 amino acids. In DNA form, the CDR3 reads TGCGCCAGCAGTTTGACTAGTTTAAATGAGCAGTTCTTC. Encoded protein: CASSLTSLNEQFF.

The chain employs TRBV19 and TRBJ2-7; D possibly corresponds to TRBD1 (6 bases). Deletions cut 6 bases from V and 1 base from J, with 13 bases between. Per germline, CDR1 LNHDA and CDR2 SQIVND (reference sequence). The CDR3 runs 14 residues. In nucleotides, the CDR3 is TGTGCCAGTAGCGGTTGGGACACTTCCTACGAGCAGTACTTC. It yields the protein CASSGWDTSYEQYF.